This entry lists 31 T cell receptor beta chains sequenced from one sample in a study of CD8 T cells in Susac syndrome. Random-hexamer reverse transcription was applied to about 0.5 to 1 ug RNA. MiXCR was run by TCRdb on the immunoSEQ multiplex PCR reads, yielding one entry per CDR3 protein. This table has about 400,000 distinct CDR3 sequences, around 83% appearing once. Sequenced input: CD8+ T cells from PBMCs. These TCRs come from a human donor with multiple sclerosis.

The gene calls are TRBV5-4 and TRBJ1-2, with a tentative D call TRBD1 (6 bases). Trimming removed 4 bases from V and 6 bases from J, with 16 bases in between. In germline, CDR1 is SGHNT, CDR2 YYREEE (reference sequence). The CDR3 length is 14 residues. The DNA of the CDR3 is TGTGCCAGCAGCCGGTTCGGGGGGCTGGATGGCTACACCTTC. It encodes CASSRFGGLDGYTF.

The rearrangement links TRBV11-2 to TRBJ2-3; D ambiguous. The CDR3 contains 14 residues. V was cut by 5 bases and J by 5 bases, with 14 bases left in between. Germline V gives CDR1 SGHAT, CDR2 FQNNGV. This chain's CDR3 is CASSVAGEVDTQYF. CDR3 coding DNA: TGTGCCAGCAGCGTGGCAGGAGAGGTAGATACGCAGTATTTT.

This clonotype was observed a single time. CDR3 amino acids: CASSLESGVAGVNEQYF. As DNA, the CDR3 is TGTGCCAGCAGCTTAGAATCCGGGGTAGCGGGAGTCAACGAGCAGTACTTC. The V call is TRBV11-2, the J call TRBJ2-7; 9 bases line up with TRBD2. Germline lookup yields CDR1 SGHAT and CDR2 FQNNGV. The V and J ends lost 0 bases and 5 bases, in that order; junction bases with no gene match: 11. This CDR3 is 17 amino acids long.

The chain couples TRBV27 to TRBJ1-5; D unresolved. The germline gives CDR1 MNHEY, CDR2 SMNVEV (reference sequence). V dropped 6 bases and J dropped 5 bases, with 17 bases sitting between them. CDR3 length: 15 residues. CDR3 DNA sequence: TGTGCCAGCAGGCCCCGCTCGGTCTCGGATCAGCCCCAGCATTTT. Translated, it gives CASRPRSVSDQPQHF.

The J gene is TRBJ2-7, the V gene TRBV2; 8 bases are a match to TRBD1. Trimming removed 6 bases from V and 7 bases from J; junction bases left unmatched: 11. The CDR3 spans 14 residues. Germline CDR1 SNHLY, CDR2 FYNNEI. The CDR3 nucleotides are TGTGCCAGCAGCCCGGACAGGGTTTTTCATGAGCAGTACTTC. This encodes CASSPDRVFHEQYF.

J is TRBJ2-7 and V is TRBV18; maybe TRBD2 (6 bases). This CDR3 has 14 amino acids. V lost 3 bases to trimming and J lost 6 bases, with 15 bases between them. CDR1 KGHSH and CDR2 LQKENI come from the germline V gene. The CDR3 loop reads CASSPAGLSGEQYF. In nucleotides, the CDR3 is TGTGCCAGCTCACCCGCGGGACTCTCCGGCGAGCAGTACTTC.

The chain's CDR3 is CASSEAQMTVIAYNEQFF. Written as DNA, the CDR3 is TGTGCCAGCAGTGAAGCTCAGATGACAGTGATAGCCTACAATGAGCAGTTCTTC. The rearrangement uses TRBV2 and TRBJ2-1, with a tentative D call TRBD1 (5 bases). The CDR3 spans 18 residues. Germline loops: CDR1 SNHLY, CDR2 FYNNEI. Deletions cut 0 bases from V and 2 bases from J, with 17 bases between.

The rearrangement links TRBV6-2 or TRBV6-3 to TRBJ2-1; TRBD2 matches 10 bases. This CDR3 spans 15 amino acids. Germline CDR1 reads MNHEY; CDR2 reads SVGEGT. The CDR3 bases are TGTGCAGCAGCGGGAGGGACACATTTCTACAATGAGCAGTTCTTC. It codes for CAAAGGTHFYNEQFF.

About this clonotype itself: One junction end does not reproduce the germline sequence, and a read error may be involved. V and J are TRBV11-2 and TRBJ2-1, with D possibly matching TRBD2 (5 bases). The germline V gene encodes CDR1 SGHAT and CDR2 FQNNGV. This CDR3 spans 14 amino acids. The chain's CDR3 is CVSSSFGVGNEQFF. CDR3 DNA: TGTGTCAGCAGCTCCTTCGGGGTCGGGAATGAGCAGTTCTTC. Supplemented by reference TRBV11-2 and TRBJ2-1, the full variable domain reads EAGVAQSPRYKIIEKRQSVAFWCNPISGHATLYWYQQILGQGPKLLIQFQNNGVVDDSQLPKDRFSAERLKGVDSTLKIQPAKLEDSAVYLCVSSSFGVGNEQFFGPGTRLTVL.

The chain joins TRBV6-1 to TRBJ2-1, with TRBD1 matching over 8 bases. CDR1 MNHNS and CDR2 SASEGT come from the germline V gene. CDR3 length equals 14 residues. V lost 6 bases, J lost 7 bases, and 8 bases stayed unmatched. The CDR3 spells CASRDPDRGNEQFF. Here the CDR3 DNA reads TGTGCCAGCAGGGATCCCGACAGGGGAAATGAGCAGTTCTTC.

The chain employs TRBV5-1 and TRBJ1-5, with 10 bases lining up with TRBD1. V was pared by 4 bases and J by 3 bases, with 10 bases of the junction left unmatched. The CDR3 contains 17 residues. From germline, CDR1 is SGHRS and CDR2 YFSETQ. The CDR3 here is CASSPGQGDIINQPQHF. As DNA, the CDR3 is TGCGCCAGCAGCCCCGGACAGGGGGACATCATCAATCAGCCCCAGCATTTT.

This clonotype was detected only a few times. The chain joins TRBV6-1 to TRBJ1-5; 7 bases line up with TRBD1. The V gene's germline CDR1 is MNHNS and CDR2 SASEGT. The CDR3 sequence is 15 residues long. J gave up 4 bases and V 6 bases, and 9 bases lay outside the gene matches. Here the CDR3 DNA reads TGTGCCAGCAGCCAAGGGGGACAGCAGAATCAGCCCCAGCATTTT. Translated, it gives CASSQGGQQNQPQHF.

The rearrangement joins TRBV19 to TRBJ2-7; 11 nucleotides match TRBD1. J lost 2 bases, V lost 9 bases, and 6 bases had no gene match. Germline V gene lookup returns CDR1 LNHDA and CDR2 SQIVND (reference sequence). The length of the CDR3 is 14 residues. CDR3 residues: CASRPGQGAYEQYF. The CDR3 bases are TGTGCCAGCAGACCGGGACAGGGGGCCTACGAGCAGTACTTC.

CDR3 sequence reads: CASSQGVGTSYEQYF. The CDR3, as DNA: TGTGCCAGCAGCCAAGGGGTAGGGACTTCCTACGAGCAGTACTTC. The chain couples TRBV4-2 to TRBJ2-7; D is perhaps TRBD2 (6 bases). Germline assignment: CDR1 LGHNA and CDR2 YNFKEQ. The CDR3 is 15 amino acids. Between the trimmed V and J ends, which lost 1 base and 1 base, there was a span of 11 bases.

V gene TRBV5-4 combines with J gene TRBJ2-2; perhaps TRBD1 as D (6 bases). The CDR3 consists of 16 residues. CDR1 and CDR2 from the germline V gene are SGHNT and YYREEE (reference sequence). The V end was cut by 4 bases, the J end by 2 bases, with 15 bases between. CDR3 nucleotide sequence: TGTGCCAGCAGCCCCGCCGGGACACAAAACACCGGGGAGCTGTTTTTT. Residues: CASSPAGTQNTGELFF.

The gene calls are TRBV5-1 and TRBJ1-1, with 9 nucleotides matching TRBD1. Germline assignment: CDR1 SGHRS and CDR2 YFSETQ. The CDR3 sequence is 15 residues long. The V segment lost 0 bases and the J segment 1 base; nucleotides outside the gene matches: 1. CDR3 residues: CASSLGGQGNTEAFF. The CDR3 bases are TGCGCCAGCAGCTTGGGGGGACAGGGGAACACTGAAGCTTTCTTT.

Notes on this clonotype: The conserved phenylalanine or tryptophan is not found at the CDR3 terminus, so this likely reflects a read error. The rearrangement joins TRBV5-4 to TRBJ2-2, with D possibly matching TRBD1 (6 bases). CDR3 length equals 15 residues. Germline V lookup: CDR1 SGHNT, CDR2 YYREEE (reference sequence). The ends were cut back, 4 bases at V and 0 bases at J, with 10 bases in the middle. The chain's CDR3 is CASSTDSTNTGELFL. CDR3 sequence (DNA): TGTGCCAGCAGCACGGACAGTACGAACACCGGGGAGCTGTTTCTT.

The chain links TRBV6-1 to TRBJ2-3; D gene unclear. The CDR3 loop spans 13 amino acids. V lost 2 bases, J lost 10 bases, and 13 bases lay in between. Germline V CDR1 and CDR2: MNHNS, SASEGT. CDR3: CASSEYWAHAQYF. CDR3 bases: TGTGCCAGCAGTGAATACTGGGCTCATGCGCAGTATTTT.

This chain uses TRBV20-1 with TRBJ1-1; D gene uncertain. Trimming took 5 bases from V and 4 from J, leaving 17 bases between them. The CDR3 has 14 amino acids. Per the germline V gene, CDR1 is DFQATT and CDR2 is SNEGSKA (reference sequence). The CDR3 region has the DNA TGCAGTGCTCACCTCCGCGACACTATCACTGAAGCTTTCTTT. Its protein is CSAHLRDTITEAFF.

J is TRBJ2-7 and V is TRBV29-1; no definite D call. CDR1 and CDR2 (germline): SQVTM, ANQGSEA. The CDR3 is made up of 13 amino acids. Trimming left V 4 bases short and J 1 base short, with 11 bases between. Written as DNA, the CDR3 is TGCAGCGTTGTCCTTACAGTTTCCTACGAGCAGTACTTC. This gives the protein CSVVLTVSYEQYF.

The chain joins TRBV3-1 to TRBJ2-1, with D hard to call. The CDR3 has 14 residues. Trimming shortened V by 0 bases and J by 5 bases, and 8 bases separated the two germline ends. CDR1 and CDR2 (germline): LGHDT, YNNKEL (reference sequence). CDR3 in amino acids: CASSQDGLHNEQFF. CDR3 in DNA: TGTGCCAGCAGCCAAGATGGGCTTCACAATGAGCAGTTCTTC.

CDR3 amino acids: CASSLVGGISYNSPLHF. In DNA form, the CDR3 reads TGTGCCAGCAGTTTAGTAGGGGGCATATCCTATAATTCACCCCTCCACTTT. The chain links TRBV27 to TRBJ1-6; 7 bases agree with TRBD1. In germline, CDR1 is MNHEY, CDR2 SMNVEV (reference sequence). After removal of 2 bases from V and 1 base from J, the junction contained 5 bases not matched to a gene. The CDR3 is 17 residues long.

This chain uses TRBV2 with TRBJ2-7; no definite D call. The V and J ends lost 7 bases and 0 bases respectively, with 13 bases between them. Germline CDR1 and CDR2: SNHLY and FYNNEI. This CDR3 has 14 amino acids. Here the CDR3 reads CASKGLDSSYEQYF. DNA for the CDR3: TGTGCCAGCAAAGGGCTCGATAGCTCCTACGAGCAGTACTTC.

The chain recombines TRBV27 with TRBJ2-4, with D hard to call. Germline V gives CDR1 MNHEY, CDR2 SMNVEV (reference sequence). Trimming shortened V by 0 bases and J by 6 bases, and 6 bases separated the two germline ends. The CDR3 consists of 13 residues. The CDR3 region has the DNA TGTGCCAGCAGTTTATCCCCGATAAACATTCAGTACTTC. Residues: CASSLSPINIQYF.

This chain uses TRBV5-1 with TRBJ2-5; D unresolved. V gave up 0 bases and J gave up 4 bases, with 16 bases separating them. Germline CDR1 is SGHRS and CDR2 is YFSETQ. The CDR3 is 16 residues long. The CDR3 reads CASSLDTGSPPETQYF. The DNA for the CDR3 is TGCGCCAGCAGCTTGGATACCGGGTCCCCTCCAGAGACCCAGTACTTC.

The chain links TRBV20-1 to TRBJ2-2; D is possibly TRBD2 (5 bases). Germline V gene data show CDR1 as DFQATT and CDR2 as SNEGSKA (reference sequence). V lost 6 bases, J lost 4 bases, and 9 bases lay in between. The CDR3 contains 12 residues. The CDR3 loop is CSAPAGTGELFF. CDR3 coding DNA: TGCAGTGCCCCTGCGGGCACCGGGGAGCTGTTTTTT.

The V gene is TRBV11-1, the J gene TRBJ2-1; TRBD2 agrees at 10 bases. CDR1 SGHAT and CDR2 FQDESV come from the germline V gene (reference sequence). This CDR3 contains 20 residues. The trim removed 1 base at V and 0 bases at J, leaving 12 bases unmatched. CDR3 region: CASSLGKPGLASLSYNEQFF. The DNA for the CDR3 is TGTGCCAGCAGCTTAGGCAAACCGGGACTAGCGAGCCTCTCCTACAATGAGCAGTTCTTC.

The rearrangement links TRBV20-1 to TRBJ2-7, with 8 positions matching TRBD2. This CDR3 is built from 14 residues. J lost 6 bases, V lost 1 base, and 8 bases had no gene match. In germline, CDR1 is DFQATT, CDR2 SNEGSKA (reference sequence). For the CDR3, the DNA is TGCAGTGCTAGAGTAGTAGCGGGACCGGGCGAGCAGTACTTC. Translated, it gives CSARVVAGPGEQYF.

This clonotype was observed a single time. J is TRBJ1-2 and V is TRBV6-4, with a tentative D call TRBD1 (5 bases). This CDR3 contains 14 residues. Germline CDR1 MRHNA, CDR2 SNTAGT. Trimming shortened V by 4 bases and J by 6 bases, and 15 bases separated the two germline ends. The CDR3 loop is CASSAGGLRDGYTF. Here the CDR3 DNA reads TGTGCCAGCAGTGCCGGGGGGTTACGCGATGGCTACACCTTC.

The chain is built from TRBV4-1 and TRBJ2-7; TRBD2 matches 13 bases. V was clipped by 0 bases and J by 6 bases; unmatched bases: 2. This CDR3 has 15 amino acids. CDR1 is MGHRA and CDR2 is YSYEKL in the germline V gene. The CDR3 spells CASSQETSGRPEQYF. The CDR3 DNA reads TGCGCCAGCAGCCAAGAGACTAGCGGGAGGCCCGAGCAGTACTTC.

This clonotype was counted only a few times. V and J are TRBV12-3 or TRBV12-4 and TRBJ2-7; TRBD1 matches at 9 bases. V lost 4 bases to trimming and J lost 4 bases; unmatched junction nucleotides: 5. The CDR3 is 14 residues long. The CDR3 sequence: CASSSDRGFYEQYF. The CDR3 coding sequence is TGTGCCAGCAGTTCGGACAGGGGTTTTTACGAGCAGTACTTC.